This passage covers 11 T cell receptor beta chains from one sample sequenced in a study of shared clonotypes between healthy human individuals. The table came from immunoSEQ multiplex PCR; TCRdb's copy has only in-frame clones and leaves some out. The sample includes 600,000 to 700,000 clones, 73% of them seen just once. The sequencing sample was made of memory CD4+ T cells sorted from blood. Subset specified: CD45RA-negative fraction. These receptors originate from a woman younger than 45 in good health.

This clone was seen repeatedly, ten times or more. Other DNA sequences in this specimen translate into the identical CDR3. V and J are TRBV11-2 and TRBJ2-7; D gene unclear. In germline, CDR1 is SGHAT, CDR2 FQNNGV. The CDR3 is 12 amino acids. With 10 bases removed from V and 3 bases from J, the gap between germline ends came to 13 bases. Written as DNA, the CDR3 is TGTGCCACACGACGGATACTCTACGAGCAGTACTTC. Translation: CATRRILYEQYF.

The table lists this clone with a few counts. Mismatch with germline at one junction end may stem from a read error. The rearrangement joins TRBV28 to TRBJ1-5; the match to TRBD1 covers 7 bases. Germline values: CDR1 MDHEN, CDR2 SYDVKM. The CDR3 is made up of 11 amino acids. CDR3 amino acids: CASSNQRGPEF. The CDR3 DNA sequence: TGTGCCAGCAGCAACCAAAGGGGGCCGGAGTTT.

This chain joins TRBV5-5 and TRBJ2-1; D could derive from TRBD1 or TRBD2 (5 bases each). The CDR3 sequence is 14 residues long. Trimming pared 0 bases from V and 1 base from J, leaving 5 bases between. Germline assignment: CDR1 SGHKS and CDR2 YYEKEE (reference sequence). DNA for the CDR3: TGTGCCAGCAGCTTGGGGGGGTCCTACAATGAGCAGTTCTTC. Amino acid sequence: CASSLGGSYNEQFF.

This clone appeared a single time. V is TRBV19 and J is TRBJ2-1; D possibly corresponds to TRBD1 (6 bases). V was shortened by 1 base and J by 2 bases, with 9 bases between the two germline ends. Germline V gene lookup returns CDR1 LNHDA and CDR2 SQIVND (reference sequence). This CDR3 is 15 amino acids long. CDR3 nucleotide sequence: TGTGCCAGTAGTATAGTCGAGGGGGCCTACAATGAGCAGTTCTTC. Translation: CASSIVEGAYNEQFF.

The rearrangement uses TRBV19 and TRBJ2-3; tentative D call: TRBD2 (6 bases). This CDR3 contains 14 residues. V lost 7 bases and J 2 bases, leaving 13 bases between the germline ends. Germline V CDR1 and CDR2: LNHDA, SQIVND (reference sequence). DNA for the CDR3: TGTGCCAGTAACCCCGGGGGTACCACAGATACGCAGTATTTT. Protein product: CASNPGGTTDTQYF.

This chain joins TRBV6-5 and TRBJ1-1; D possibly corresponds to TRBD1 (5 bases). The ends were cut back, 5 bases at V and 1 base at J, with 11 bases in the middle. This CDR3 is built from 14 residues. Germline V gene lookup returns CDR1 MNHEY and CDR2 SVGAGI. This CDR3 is CASSRPGANTEAFF. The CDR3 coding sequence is TGTGCCAGCAGTCGTCCTGGGGCGAACACTGAAGCTTTCTTT.

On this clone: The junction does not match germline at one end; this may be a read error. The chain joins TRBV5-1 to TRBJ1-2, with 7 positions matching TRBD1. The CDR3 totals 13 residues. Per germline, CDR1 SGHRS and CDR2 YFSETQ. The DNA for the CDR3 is TGCGCCAGCAGCACAACAGGGGACTACGGCTACACCTTC. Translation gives CASSTTGDYGYTF.

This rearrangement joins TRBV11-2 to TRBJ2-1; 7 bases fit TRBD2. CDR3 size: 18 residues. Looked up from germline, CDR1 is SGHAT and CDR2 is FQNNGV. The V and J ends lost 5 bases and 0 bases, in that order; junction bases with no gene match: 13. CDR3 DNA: TGTGCCAGCAGCCTCAAGGGTAATCTAGCGGACTCCTACAATGAGCAGTTCTTC. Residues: CASSLKGNLADSYNEQFF.

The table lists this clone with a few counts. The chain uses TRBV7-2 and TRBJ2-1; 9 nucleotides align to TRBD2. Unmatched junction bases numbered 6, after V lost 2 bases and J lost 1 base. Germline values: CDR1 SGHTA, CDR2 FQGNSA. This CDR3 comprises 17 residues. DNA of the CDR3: TGTGCCAGCAGCTTAAAACTAGCGGGTCCTTCCTACAATGAGCAGTTCTTC. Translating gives CASSLKLAGPSYNEQFF. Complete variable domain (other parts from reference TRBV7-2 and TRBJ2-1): GAGVSQSPSNKVTEKGKDVELRCDPISGHTALYWYRQSLGQGLEFLIYFQGNSAPDKSGLPSDRFSAERTGGSVSTLTIQRTQQEDSAVYLCASSLKLAGPSYNEQFFGPGTRLTVL.

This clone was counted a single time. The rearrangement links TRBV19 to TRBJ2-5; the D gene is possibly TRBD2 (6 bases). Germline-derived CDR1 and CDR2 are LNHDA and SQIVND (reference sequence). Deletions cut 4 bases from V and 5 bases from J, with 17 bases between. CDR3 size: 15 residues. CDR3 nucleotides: TGTGCCAGTAGTAACAGTAGGGACTCCTCGGAGACCCAGTACTTC. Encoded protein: CASSNSRDSSETQYF.

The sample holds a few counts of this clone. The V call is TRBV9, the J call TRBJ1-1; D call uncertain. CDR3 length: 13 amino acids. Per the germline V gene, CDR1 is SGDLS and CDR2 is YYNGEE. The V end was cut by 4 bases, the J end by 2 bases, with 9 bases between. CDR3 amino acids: CASSREGNTEAFF. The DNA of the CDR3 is TGTGCCAGCAGCCGGGAGGGCAACACTGAAGCTTTCTTT.